The 10 T cell receptor gamma chains below were found in one sample sequenced in a study of in vitro expanded adult blood gammadelta T cells. The antigens for these receptors are not known. TCRdb reprocessed the 5' RACE reads using CATT. In the table there are over 400 gamma-chain clones, under 15% of which are singletons. After expansion, live CD3+ TCRgammadelta+ Vgamma9+ Vdelta2+ T cells were sorted by FACS. A one-day pulse of about 0.91 uM zoledronate was given to PBMC before three washes. Cultures were expanded for about 15 days, with IL-2 added every 3 to 4 days. The material was gamma-delta T cells from peripheral blood expanded in culture, obtained from an in vitro culture stimulated with zoledronate. The receptor set was obtained from an adult in good health.

By sample fraction, this clone is large. At the DNA level, this CDR3 is encoded by other sequences in the same sample as well. CDR3 in DNA: TGTGCCTTGTGGGAGGTTGAGTTGGGCAAAAAAATCAAGGTATTT. The encoded protein is CALWEVELGKKIKVF. The chain couples TRGV9 to TRGJP. Germline V gives CDR1 GITISATS, CDR2 ISYDGTV (reference sequence). With 1 base clipped from V and 7 bases from J, the junction kept 1 base outside the gene matches. The CDR3 totals 15 residues.

Notes on this clone: Relative to the germline gene, one junction end is altered; a read error may explain this. This chain connects TRGV9 to TRGJP. TCRdb gives no J gene; it was assigned here by matching the DNA to germline. Germline V gene sequence: CDR1 GITISATS, CDR2 ISYDGTV (reference sequence). This CDR3 has 17 residues. Here the CDR3 reads CALWEVVQELGKKVKVF. The CDR3 bases are TGTGCCTTGTGGGAGGTAGTGCAAGAGTTGGGCAAAAAAGTCAAGGTATTT.

This clone was observed a handful of times. A far larger clone is one nucleotide away, so this likely arose from a read error. This chain links TRGV10 with TRGJ1 or TRGJ2. TCRdb gives no J gene; it was assigned here by matching the DNA to germline. TRGV10 is labeled an ORF, and its function is uncertain. This CDR3 comprises 11 residues. J was trimmed by 9 bases and V by 12 bases; bases with no gene match: 12. CDR3 sequence reads: CAAWDLRKKLF. The CDR3 coding sequence is TGTGCTGCTTGGGATTTACGTAAGAAACTCTTT.

This clone ranks as medium-sized. Additional DNA sequences in this sample encode the identical CDR3. The chain links TRGV9 to TRGJP. Germline CDR1 and CDR2: GITISATS and ISYDGTV (reference sequence). With V trimmed by 0 bases and J by 4 bases, 3 bases remained unmatched. This CDR3 comprises 17 residues. The CDR3 loop is CALWEVLQELGKKIKVF. In DNA form, the CDR3 reads TGTGCCTTGTGGGAGGTGCTCCAAGAGTTGGGCAAAAAAATCAAGGTATTT.

In its sample, this clone was seen a few times. Given a much more abundant clone one base away, this may be a read error. This chain connects TRGV9 to TRGJP. As TCRdb names no J gene, one was assigned here on the basis of a DNA match to germline. Looked up from germline, CDR1 is GITISATS and CDR2 is ISYDGTV (reference sequence). The trim removed 0 bases at V and 7 bases at J, leaving 3 bases unmatched. There are 16 residues in the CDR3. CDR3 sequence (DNA): TGTGCCTTGTGGGAGGTGGTGGAGTTGGGCAAAAAAATCAAGGTATTT. This codes for CALWEVVELGKKIKVF.

In its sample, this clone is large. Other DNA variants within this sample encode the same CDR3. This rearrangement joins TRGV9 to TRGJP. V shed 0 bases, J shed 6 bases, and the junction held 2 bases outside the gene matches. The germline CDR1 and CDR2 sequences are GITISATS and ISYDGTV (reference sequence). The CDR3 totals 16 residues. This chain's CDR3 is CALWEVLELGKKIKVF. For the CDR3, the DNA is TGTGCCTTGTGGGAGGTGTTAGAGTTGGGCAAAAAAATCAAGGTATTT.

With respect to this clone: A far larger clone is off by one base, so a read error is likely. The chain combines TRGV9 with TRGJP. TCRdb gives no J gene; it was assigned here by matching the DNA to germline. Germline CDR1 and CDR2: GITISATS and ISYDGTV (reference sequence). The CDR3 runs 17 residues. In nucleotides, the CDR3 is TGTGCCTTGTGGGAGATGGTCCAGGAGTTGAGCAAAAAAATCAAGGTATTT. It translates to CALWEMVQELSKKIKVF.

This clone has only one observation. With a far larger clone one base away, a read error is the likely cause. The V gene lacks a call, and TRGJP is the J gene. This CDR3 contains 15 residues. The CDR3 region is CALWALELGKKIKVF. The CDR3 region has the DNA TGTGCCTTGTGGGCGCTAGAGTTGGGCAAAAAAATCAAGGTATTT.

This clone is labeled medium-sized. The J gene is TRGJP, the V gene TRGV9. In germline, CDR1 is GITISATS, CDR2 ISYDGTV (reference sequence). With V trimmed by 0 bases and J by 9 bases, 5 bases remained unmatched. The CDR3 covers 16 residues. The CDR3 spells CALWEVKGLGKKIKVF. CDR3 DNA sequence: TGTGCCTTGTGGGAGGTGAAAGGGTTGGGCAAAAAAATCAAGGTATTT.

This chain joins TRGV9 and TRGJP. No J segment appears in TCRdb, so it was assigned here by matching the sequence to germline. The V gene end was trimmed by 4 bases and the J gene end by 16 bases; junction bases not matched to a gene: 22. Germline V gene data show CDR1 as GITISATS and CDR2 as ISYDGTV (reference sequence). The CDR3 loop spans 18 amino acids. CDR3 sequence: CALWELFRELGKKKIKVF. CDR3 DNA sequence: TGTGCCTTGTGGGAACTCTTTCGGGAGTTGGGCAAAAAAAAAATCAAGGTATTT.